This TCR beta chain emerged from a study of cytomegalovirus exposure and HLA in healthy donors. Donors likely had unrecorded immune exposures despite being nominally healthy when sampled. The germline CDR1 and CDR2 sequences are SGHTA and FQGTGA. V gave up 3 bases and J gave up 6 bases, with 9 bases separating them. The CDR3 covers 14 residues. Primers: 60 Vbeta forward and 13 Jbeta reverse. How the authors handled the data: Later work found about 80 million unique TCR beta chains, with approximately 12 million shared. Produced via immunoSEQ multiplex PCR; TCRdb's table is partial and in-frame only. That table supplies the V and J calls and clone size; D and trimming were determined from the DNA. In total, the table holds some 70,000 clones.

The source material was PBMCs. V is TRBV7-3 and J is TRBJ1-6, with D tentatively TRBD1 (6 bases). The sequence came from a boy aged 5-17 years in good health and CMV-seronegative. The CDR3, as DNA: TGTGCCAGCAGCTTGGACAGACTTAATTCACCCCTCCACTTT. Protein sequence: CASSLDRLNSPLHF.